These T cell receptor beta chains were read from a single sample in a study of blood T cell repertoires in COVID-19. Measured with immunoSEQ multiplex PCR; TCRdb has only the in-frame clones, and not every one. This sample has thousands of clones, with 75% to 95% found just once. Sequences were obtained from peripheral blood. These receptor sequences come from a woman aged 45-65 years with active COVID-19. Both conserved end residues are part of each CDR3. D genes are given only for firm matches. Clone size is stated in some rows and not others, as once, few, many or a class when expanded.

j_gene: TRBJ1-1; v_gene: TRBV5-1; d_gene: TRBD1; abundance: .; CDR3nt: TGCGCCAGCTCCCCGGACAGGCTGAACACTGAAGCTTTCTTT; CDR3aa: CASSPDRLNTEAFF
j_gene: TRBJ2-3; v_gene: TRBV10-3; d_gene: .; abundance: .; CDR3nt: TGTGCCATCAGACGACTAGTGAGCACAGATACGCAGTATTTT; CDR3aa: CAIRRLVSTDTQYF
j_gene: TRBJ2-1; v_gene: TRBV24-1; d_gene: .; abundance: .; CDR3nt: TGTGCCACCAGTGATCCCGGTCGGGAAAGGATCAATGAGCAGTTCTTC; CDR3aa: CATSDPGRERINEQFF
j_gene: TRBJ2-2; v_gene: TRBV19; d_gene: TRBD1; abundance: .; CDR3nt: TGTGCCAGTAGTATACGAAAGACAGGGGCGGTCGGGGAGCTGTTTTTT; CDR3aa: CASSIRKTGAVGELFF
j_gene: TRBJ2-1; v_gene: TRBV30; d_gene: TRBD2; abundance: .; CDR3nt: TGTGCCTGGAGTGTGGTCCAGCGGGGGTACAATGAGCAGTTCTTC; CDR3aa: CAWSVVQRGYNEQFF
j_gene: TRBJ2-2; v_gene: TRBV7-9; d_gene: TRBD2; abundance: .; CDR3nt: TGTGCCAGCAGCTTACAACTAGCGGGAGTCGGGGAGCTGTTTTTT; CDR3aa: CASSLQLAGVGELFF
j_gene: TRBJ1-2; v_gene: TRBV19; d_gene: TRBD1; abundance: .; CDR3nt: TGTGCCAGTAGTCGCGACCTGGACAGGGGAAGGGGCTACACCTTC; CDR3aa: CASSRDLDRGRGYTF
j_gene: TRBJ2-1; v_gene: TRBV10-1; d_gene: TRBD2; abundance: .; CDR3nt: TGCGCCAGCGGGGGACTAGCCTCCAATGAGCAGTTCTTC; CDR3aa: CASGGLASNEQFF
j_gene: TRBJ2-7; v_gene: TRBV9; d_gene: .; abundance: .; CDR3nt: TGTGCCAGCAGCGTAGGGTGGGAGCCAGGCGAGCAGTACTTC; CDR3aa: CASSVGWEPGEQYF
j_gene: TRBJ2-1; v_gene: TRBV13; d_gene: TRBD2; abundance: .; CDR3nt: TGTGCCAGCAGCCGACTAGCGGGACCTTACAATGAGCAGTTCTTC; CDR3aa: CASSRLAGPYNEQFF
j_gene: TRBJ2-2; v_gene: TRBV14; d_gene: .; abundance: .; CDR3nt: TGTGCCAGCAGCCAGGTCGCCCGCGGCACCGGGGAGCTGTTTTTT; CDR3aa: CASSQVARGTGELFF
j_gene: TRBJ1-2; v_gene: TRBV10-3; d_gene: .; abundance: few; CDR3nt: TGTGCCATCAGTGAGCAGGCCCTCAGCTACACCTTC; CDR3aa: CAISEQALSYTF
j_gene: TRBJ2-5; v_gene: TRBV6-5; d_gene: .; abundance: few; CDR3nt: TGTGCCTTAAGGACAGCCCTACAAGAGACCCAGTACTTC; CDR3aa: CALRTALQETQYF
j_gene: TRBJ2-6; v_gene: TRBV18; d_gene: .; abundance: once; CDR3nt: TGTGCCAGCTCACCGGGCCGTTCTGGGGCCAACGTCCTGACTTTC; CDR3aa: CASSPGRSGANVLTF
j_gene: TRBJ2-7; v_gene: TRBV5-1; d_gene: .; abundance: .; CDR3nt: TGCGCCAGCAGTTTGGGGGGGCACGAGCAGTACTTC; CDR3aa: CASSLGGHEQYF
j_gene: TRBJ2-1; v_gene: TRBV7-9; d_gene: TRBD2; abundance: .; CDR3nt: TGTGCCAGCAGCCAAGGTAGCGGGAGGTTGGATGAGCAGTTCTTC; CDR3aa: CASSQGSGRLDEQFF
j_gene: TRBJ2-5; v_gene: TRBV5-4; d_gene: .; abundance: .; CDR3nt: TGTGCCAGCAGCTTAGCCGTTCAAGAGACCCAGTACTTC; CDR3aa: CASSLAVQETQYF
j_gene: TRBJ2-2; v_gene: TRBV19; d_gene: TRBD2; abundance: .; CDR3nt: TGTGCCAGTAGTATGGGGAGCAGCGGGAGGGGCCGGGAGCTGTTTTTT; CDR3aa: CASSMGSSGRGRELFF
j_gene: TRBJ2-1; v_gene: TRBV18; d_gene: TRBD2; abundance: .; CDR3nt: TGTGCCAGCTCACCTGAAGCGGGAACCCACAATGAGCAGTTCTTC; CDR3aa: CASSPEAGTHNEQFF
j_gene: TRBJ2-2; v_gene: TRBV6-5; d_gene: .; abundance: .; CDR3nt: TGTGCCAGCAGTTACGGAGTCTCCACCGGGGAGCTGTTTTTT; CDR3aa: CASSYGVSTGELFF
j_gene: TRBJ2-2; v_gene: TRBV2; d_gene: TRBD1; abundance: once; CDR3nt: TGTGCCAGCAGTACCGGGACAGGGACCGGGGAGCTGTTTTTT; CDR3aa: CASSTGTGTGELFF
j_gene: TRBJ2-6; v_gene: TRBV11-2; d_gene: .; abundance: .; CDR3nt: TGTGCCAGCAGCTCCGCCCCACGGGGGTTTGGGGCCAACGTCCTGACTTTC; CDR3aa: CASSSAPRGFGANVLTF
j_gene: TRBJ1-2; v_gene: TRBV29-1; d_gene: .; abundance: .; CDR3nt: TGCAGCGTTTCCTTCGGGATCGGCTATGGCTACACCTTC; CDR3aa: CSVSFGIGYGYTF
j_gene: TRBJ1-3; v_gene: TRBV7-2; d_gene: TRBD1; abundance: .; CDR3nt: TGTGCCAGCAGCGTTCGACAGGGGGCGGCTGGAAACACCATATATTTT; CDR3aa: CASSVRQGAAGNTIYF
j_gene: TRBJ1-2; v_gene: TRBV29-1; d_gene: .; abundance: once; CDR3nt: TGCAGCGCGACGGCAGGCTATGGCTACACCTTC; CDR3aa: CSATAGYGYTF
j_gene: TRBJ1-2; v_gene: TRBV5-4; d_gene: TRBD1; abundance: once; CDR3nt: TGTGCCAGCAGCCTTGCCGGGACAGGGTCCTATGGCTACACCTTC; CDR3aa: CASSLAGTGSYGYTF
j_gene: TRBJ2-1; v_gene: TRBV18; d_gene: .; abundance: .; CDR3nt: TGTGCCAGCTCACCAGGGCTTCTAAATGAGCAGTTCTTC; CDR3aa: CASSPGLLNEQFF
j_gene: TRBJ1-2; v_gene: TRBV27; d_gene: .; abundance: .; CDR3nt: TGTGCCAGCAGTACCCTACAGAGCTTGGGTAACTATGGCTACACCTTC; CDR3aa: CASSTLQSLGNYGYTF
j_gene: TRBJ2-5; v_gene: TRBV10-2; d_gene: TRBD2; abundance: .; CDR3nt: TGCGCCAGCAGTTCCCTTAGCGGGGGGGAAGAGACCCAGTACTTC; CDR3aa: CASSSLSGGEETQYF
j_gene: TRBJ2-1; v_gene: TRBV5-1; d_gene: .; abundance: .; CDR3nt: TGCGCCAGCAGCCTTTTCGCTAGCTCCTACAATGAGCAGTTCTTC; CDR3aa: CASSLFASSYNEQFF
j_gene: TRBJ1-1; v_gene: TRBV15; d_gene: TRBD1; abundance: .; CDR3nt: TGTGCCACCAGCAGAGACGTGATCCGACAGGGGGCGGTCACTGAAGCTTTCTTT; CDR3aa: CATSRDVIRQGAVTEAFF
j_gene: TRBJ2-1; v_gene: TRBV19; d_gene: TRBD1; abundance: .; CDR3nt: TGTGCCAGTAGTAGCGGACAGGGATTGTATGAGCAGTTCTTC; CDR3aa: CASSSGQGLYEQFF
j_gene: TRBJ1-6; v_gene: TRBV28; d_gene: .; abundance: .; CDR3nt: TGTGCCAGCAGTTTGGGCGGGGGGACATCCCTCCACTTT; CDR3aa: CASSLGGGTSLHF
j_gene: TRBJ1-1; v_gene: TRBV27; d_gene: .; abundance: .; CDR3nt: TGTGCCAGCAGTTTAGCCGGGGGAGTGTCTGAAGCTTTCTTT; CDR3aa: CASSLAGGVSEAFF
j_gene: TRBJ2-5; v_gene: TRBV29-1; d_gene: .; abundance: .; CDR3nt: TGCAGCTACGGAGACGGCCAAGAGACCCAGTACTTC; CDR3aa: CSYGDGQETQYF
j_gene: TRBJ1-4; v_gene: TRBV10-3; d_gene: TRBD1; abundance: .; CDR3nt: TGTGCCATCAGCGGACAGGGGGCCGATGAAAAACTGTTTTTT; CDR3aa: CAISGQGADEKLFF
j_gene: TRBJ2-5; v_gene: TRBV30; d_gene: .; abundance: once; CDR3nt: TGTGCCTGGAGCCCTGGGCATCAAGAGACCCAGTACTTC; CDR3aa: CAWSPGHQETQYF
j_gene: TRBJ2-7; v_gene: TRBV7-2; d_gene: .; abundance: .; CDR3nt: TGTGCCAGCAGCGAACAGGGAAGCTCCTACGAGCAGTACTTC; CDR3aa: CASSEQGSSYEQYF
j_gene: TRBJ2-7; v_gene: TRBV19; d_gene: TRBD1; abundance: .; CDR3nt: TGTGCCAGTAGTCCAGGGACAGGACTTTCCTACGAGCAGTACTTC; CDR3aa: CASSPGTGLSYEQYF
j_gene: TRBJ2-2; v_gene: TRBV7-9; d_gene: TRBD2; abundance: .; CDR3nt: TGTGCCAGCAGCTCGTGGCAACTAGCGGGAGAGAGGGGGGAGCTGTTTTTT; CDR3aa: CASSSWQLAGERGELFF
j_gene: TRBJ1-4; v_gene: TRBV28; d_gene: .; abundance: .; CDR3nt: TGTGCCAGCAGTGCCCCCCCTGTGGGGCGATCGGTCTTT; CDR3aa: CASSAPPVGRSVF
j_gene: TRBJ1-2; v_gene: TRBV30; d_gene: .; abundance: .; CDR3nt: TGTGCCTGGAGTCCCTCGGGGACTGCAGGCTACACCTTC; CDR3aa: CAWSPSGTAGYTF
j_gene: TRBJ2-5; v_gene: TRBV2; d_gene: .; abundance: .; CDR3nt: TGTGCCAGCAGTGGGGCTCCAGAGACCCAGTACTTC; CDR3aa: CASSGAPETQYF
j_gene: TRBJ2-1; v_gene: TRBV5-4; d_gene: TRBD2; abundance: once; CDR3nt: TGTGCCAGCAGCACGACTAGCTCCTCATACAATGAGCAGTTCTTC; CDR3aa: CASSTTSSSYNEQFF
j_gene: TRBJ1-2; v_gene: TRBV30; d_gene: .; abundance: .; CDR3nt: TGTGCCTGGAGCCAGGGGAACTATGGCTACACCTTC; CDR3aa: CAWSQGNYGYTF
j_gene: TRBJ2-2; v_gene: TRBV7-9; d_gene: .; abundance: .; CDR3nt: TGTGCCAGCAGCCCAAATGGGGGGGGCGGCACCGGGGAGCTGTTTTTT; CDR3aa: CASSPNGGGGTGELFF
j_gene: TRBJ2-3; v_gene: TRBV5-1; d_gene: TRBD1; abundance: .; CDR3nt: TGCGCCAGCAGCTGGGACAGGGGAACAGATACGCAGTATTTT; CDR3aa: CASSWDRGTDTQYF
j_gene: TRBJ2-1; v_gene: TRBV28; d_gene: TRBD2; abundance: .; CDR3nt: TGTGCCAGCAGACTTGGCGGGAGCCGCAATGAGCAGTTCTTC; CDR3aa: CASRLGGSRNEQFF
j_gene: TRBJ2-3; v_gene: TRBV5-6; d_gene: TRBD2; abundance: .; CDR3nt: TGTGCCAGCAGCTTAAGTCTAGCGGGGGGAGATACGCAGTATTTT; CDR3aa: CASSLSLAGGDTQYF